This TCR beta chain derives from a study of T-cell reconstitution after alpha-beta-depleted transplantation in children. This CDR3 is built from 12 residues. The V gene lost 2 bases and the J gene lost 5 bases, with 10 bases spanning the gap. Germline CDR1 reads DFQATT; CDR2 reads SNEGSKA (reference sequence). Unique molecular identifiers were incorporated into the prepared TCRbeta library. TCRdb used MiXCR to reprocess the PCR reads, holding one entry per CDR3 protein. The repertoire consists of about 610,000 distinct CDR3 sequences, with 10% occurring once and the leading ten covering about 4.2%. Here the sequenced sample was PBMCs from the stem cell graft donor, taken from the stem cell graft. This sequence joins TRBV20-1 and TRBJ2-7; D might be TRBD1 (5 bases). This clonotype originated in a human donor who donated a stem cell graft to a child with acute myeloid leukemia. The chain's CDR3 is CSARHIRDEQYF. The CDR3 nucleotides are TGCAGTGCTAGACATATCAGGGACGAGCAGTACTTC.